The present T cell receptor beta chain was sequenced within a study of blood T cells in healthy people across ages (dated by TCRdb to between 2014 and 2016). With respect to the entire study: Template switching captured roughly one uniquely barcoded TCR beta cDNA molecule per two T cells in model experiments. The study analyzed two additional independent replicas of 1 million unique cDNA reads from the same blood draw for two donors, one aged 18 to 29 and one aged 80 or older. To avoid experimental bias, donors of different ages were spread randomly across the sequencing lanes. Donors were grouped into four age groups: young (average roughly 16 years), middle-aged (roughly 37), aged (around 62) and long-lived (just over 80). The study measured age-related changes in TCR beta repertoire diversity using deep sequencing normalized with unique cDNA molecular identifiers.

A few counts support this clonotype. Its binding antigen is unknown. Base qualities are not recorded, but no much larger clone differs from it by a single base. The 39 donors, aged about 6 to 100 years, were systemically healthy Caucasian individuals from Russia. Each donor gave roughly 9 milliliters of peripheral blood, drawn into EDTA-treated Vacutainer tubes. PBMCs were isolated by Ficoll-Paque density-gradient centrifugation, with at least 6.5 million obtained per sample. Total RNA, at least 6 micrograms per sample, was extracted from PBMCs with Trizol reagent. Naive CD45RAhigh/CD27high T cell percentages were measured by flow cytometry on a PBMC aliquot from every donor. Reading from cysteine to phenylalanine, the CDR3 counts 17 amino acids. CDR3 DNA is the only sequence kept; it has 51 bases, read in frame from the first base. V loses 2 bases at its end and J loses 2 bases; junction bases beyond the gene matches: 9. CDR1 and CDR2 are drawn from the germline V gene: MNHEY, SVGEGT.

Library preparation was by 5' RACE. Instrument used: Illumina HiSeq 2500. A second PCR of roughly 7 to 12 cycles was run with a J-beta primer mix and a sample-barcoded 5' primer. A template-switch 5' adaptor carrying 12 random nucleotides introduced a unique molecular identifier onto each TCR beta cDNA molecule. Each sample yielded at least 2.5 million CDR3-containing paired-end reads. All of the RNA was converted into first-strand cDNA using the Mint cDNA synthesis kit, with a TRBC-specific oligonucleotide serving as the primer. Following uracil-DNA glycosylase treatment, a first 18-cycle PCR with universal primers M1SS and BC2_uni_R was performed on all cDNA. The study's processing was this. For normalization, 1 million high-quality reads, each with a distinct molecular identifier, were randomly selected from each sample. Reads with shared molecular identifiers were discarded instead of being binned into consensus sequences. MiTCR, with a Q25 quality threshold and the strictest error-elimination algorithm, was used for CDR3 identification, clonotype clustering and error correction. A nonparametric unseen species model with Euler transformation was used to estimate a lower bound on total TCR beta diversity. The raw public reads went through TCRdb reprocessing: fastp at Q25, MiXCR clone calling, in-frame beta chains kept. Every entry covers one CDR3 protein and lists the most common genes and DNA from its rows. The V and J calls reflect TCRdb's pipeline rather than the authors' work. Within this sample are 1.5 million to 2 million distinct CDR3 sequences, with 28% of them counted one time only. The ten largest clones capture 7.7% of the sample.

Study-wide findings and limitations: Because profiling used bulk unsorted PBMCs, naive and antigen-experienced compartments could not be compared conclusively. Estimates of total diversity based on one million sequenced T cells were considered lower bounds and underestimates. Compared with the aged group, the long-lived group had more naive CD4+ T cells, fewer expanded clones and increased TCR diversity, a pattern suggesting age selection. As age increased, observed TCR beta diversity per million T cells dropped in a roughly linear way, and a significant reduction was already evident by age 40. A strong correlation was found between observed TCR beta diversity and the percentage of naive T cells measured by flow cytometry. Donor CMV infection status was unknown, potentially confounding age-related changes in expanded clonotypes.

The sequencing input was blood. The V gene is TRBV6-2 or TRBV6-3 and the J gene is TRBJ2-3; TRBD2 fits 8 bases in the junction. The receptor was isolated from a young woman in good health. The encoded CDR3 is CASSYPMGGGFTDTQYF. The bases are TGTGCCAGCAGTTACCCCATGGGCGGGGGGTTCACAGATACGCAGTATTTT.